What follows are 30 T cell receptor beta chains derived from one specimen sequenced in a study of fetal regulatory T cell absence and autoimmunity. Assay: immunoSEQ multiplex PCR; the TCRdb copy retains only in-frame clones and omits some. The sample contains about 46,000 clones, about 86% of which appear only once. Sequencing was done on a sample of cord blood. Receptors were obtained from a newborn boy with IPEX syndrome.

This clone was seen just once. The chain links TRBV7-8 to TRBJ2-3; D not certain. Trimming pared 6 bases from V and 4 bases from J, leaving 8 bases between. CDR3 length: 12 amino acids. Germline lookup yields CDR1 SGHVS and CDR2 FQNEAQ. The CDR3 nucleotides are TGTGCCAGCAGTCTAGGCGCAGATACGCAGTATTTT. This sequence encodes CASSLGADTQYF.

This chain connects TRBV11-3 to TRBJ1-1; maybe TRBD1 (5 bases). Trimming pared 7 bases from V and 0 bases from J, leaving 12 bases between. CDR3 size: 14 residues. Germline V gives CDR1 SGHNT, CDR2 YENEEA. CDR3: CASKRDVMNTEAFF. CDR3 DNA sequence: TGTGCCAGCAAACGGGACGTAATGAACACTGAAGCTTTCTTT. The whole variable domain, filled in from reference TRBV11-3 and TRBJ1-1, reads EAGVVQSPRYKIIEKKQPVAFWCNPISGHNTLYWYLQNLGQGPELLIRYENEEAVDDSQLPKDRFSAERLKGVDSTLKIQPAELGDSAVYLCASKRDVMNTEAFFGQGTRLTVV.

The chain recombines TRBV7-2 with TRBJ1-6; the match to TRBD1 covers 8 bases. Germline V gene lookup returns CDR1 SGHTA and CDR2 FQGNSA. The CDR3 is made up of 16 amino acids. The J segment lost 8 bases and the V segment lost 1 base, leaving 7 bases of the junction unmatched. The CDR3 here is CASSLVSDRVDSPLHF. CDR3 in DNA: TGTGCCAGCAGCTTAGTATCGGACAGGGTGGATTCACCCCTCCACTTT.

The V and J genes are TRBV28 and TRBJ1-2, with a possible D match to TRBD1 (5 bases). CDR1 is MDHEN and CDR2 is SYDVKM in the germline V gene. The CDR3 covers 16 residues. V was shortened by 2 bases and J by 0 bases, with 13 bases between the two germline ends. The CDR3 sequence: CASSLSRVGTNYGYTF. The CDR3 DNA follows: TGTGCCAGCAGTTTAAGCAGGGTGGGAACTAACTATGGCTACACCTTC.

This sequence joins TRBV5-1 and TRBJ2-3; unclear D gene. The CDR3 consists of 13 residues. Germline lookup yields CDR1 SGHRS and CDR2 YFSETQ. Trimming shortened V by 0 bases and J by 4 bases, and 6 bases separated the two germline ends. CDR3 nucleotides: TGCGCCAGCAGCTTGGACTCGCCAGATACGCAGTATTTT. Amino acid sequence: CASSLDSPDTQYF.

In DNA, the CDR3 is TGTGCCAGCAGTTTATCTCGCGGGACAGCGGACTACGAGCAGTACTTC. It codes for CASSLSRGTADYEQYF. The rearrangement links TRBV27 to TRBJ2-7, with D tentatively TRBD1 (7 bases). The CDR3 extends over 16 amino acids. Germline V gene sequence: CDR1 MNHEY, CDR2 SMNVEV (reference sequence). V lost 0 bases, J lost 3 bases, and 15 bases lay in between.

The chain links TRBV6-1 to TRBJ2-1, with TRBD2 matching over 14 bases. There are 15 residues in the CDR3. The V gene end was trimmed by 5 bases and the J gene end by 8 bases; junction bases not matched to a gene: 5. Germline-derived CDR1 and CDR2 are MNHNS and SASEGT. DNA for the CDR3: TGTGCCAGCAGTAGGCGACTAGCGGGAGGGGATGAGCAGTTCTTC. Protein: CASSRRLAGGDEQFF.

V is TRBV9 and J is TRBJ1-1; unclear D gene. Per germline, CDR1 SGDLS and CDR2 YYNGEE. The CDR3 has 14 residues. V lost 0 bases to trimming and J lost 2 bases, with 8 bases between them. DNA of the CDR3: TGTGCCAGCAGCGTAGGGGAGGGTAACACTGAAGCTTTCTTT. This encodes CASSVGEGNTEAFF.

The chain has TRBV7-8 and TRBJ2-2; no firm D call. Trimming left V 3 bases short and J 3 bases short, with 11 bases between. In germline, CDR1 is SGHVS, CDR2 FQNEAQ. The CDR3 consists of 15 residues. CDR3 coding DNA: TGTGCCAGCAGCTTCGTTTTCGGGTACACCGGGGAGCTGTTTTTT. Translated: CASSFVFGYTGELFF.

This rearrangement joins TRBV6-1 to TRBJ1-2, with 9 bases matching TRBD1. The CDR3 consists of 14 residues. Germline V gives CDR1 MNHNS, CDR2 SASEGT. Germline trimming cut 5 bases from V and 5 bases from J; bases unmatched to any gene: 6. In nucleotides, the CDR3 is TGTGCCAGCAGTTTATCCGGGACAGGGTATGGCTACACCTTC. Amino acids: CASSLSGTGYGYTF.

J is TRBJ2-7 and V is TRBV4-1, with 10 bases aligning to TRBD2. Looked up from germline, CDR1 is MGHRA and CDR2 is YSYEKL. The ends lost 0 bases at V and 2 bases at J; junction bases unmatched: 1. The CDR3 is 15 amino acids. The CDR3 bases are TGCGCCAGCAGCCAAGATGGACTAGCGGCCTACGAGCAGTACTTC. It is translated as CASSQDGLAAYEQYF.

This chain uses TRBV10-3 with TRBJ2-1; the match to TRBD2 covers 11 bases. The germline CDR1 and CDR2 sequences are ENHRY and SYGVKD. V lost 4 bases to trimming and J lost 0 bases; unmatched junction nucleotides: 2. The CDR3 runs 16 residues. The CDR3 DNA reads TGTGCCATCAGTGCTAGCGGGAGGAGCTCCTACAATGAGCAGTTCTTC. Translated, it gives CAISASGRSSYNEQFF.

The gene calls are TRBV4-1 and TRBJ2-2; D is unresolved. Trimming cost V 1 base and J 0 bases, with 3 bases left between them. CDR1 and CDR2 from the germline V gene are MGHRA and YSYEKL. The CDR3 is 14 residues long. The chain's CDR3 is CASSQVSNTGELFF. The CDR3 nucleotides are TGCGCCAGCAGCCAAGTTTCGAACACCGGGGAGCTGTTTTTT.

The rearrangement links TRBV11-2 to TRBJ2-4; D is unclear. CDR1 and CDR2 from the germline V gene are SGHAT and FQNNGV. Between the trimmed V and J ends, which lost 2 bases and 0 bases, there was a span of 11 bases. The CDR3 loop spans 16 amino acids. CDR3 amino acids: CASSLSPILAKNIQYF. CDR3 bases: TGTGCCAGCAGCTTAAGTCCCATACTAGCCAAAAACATTCAGTACTTC.

The J gene is TRBJ2-2, the V gene TRBV19; D might be TRBD2 (5 bases). The germline CDR1 and CDR2 sequences are LNHDA and SQIVND (reference sequence). V was clipped by 9 bases and J by 3 bases, with 14 bases between them. The CDR3 loop spans 14 amino acids. CDR3 sequence (DNA): TGTGCCAGCTCGGGGATCATTTACACCGGGGAGCTGTTTTTT. It codes for CASSGIIYTGELFF.

The chain joins TRBV27 to TRBJ2-7, with D tentatively TRBD2 (6 bases). This CDR3 has 15 residues. Germline CDR1 MNHEY, CDR2 SMNVEV (reference sequence). The V and J ends lost 1 base and 5 bases respectively, with 15 bases between them. The CDR3 spells CASSLYPGVGNEQYF. The CDR3 DNA reads as TGTGCCAGCAGTTTATACCCGGGAGTGGGCAACGAGCAGTACTTC.

This chain links TRBV7-2 with TRBJ2-3; D is ambiguous. V was clipped by 3 bases and J by 4 bases, with 5 bases between them. CDR1 and CDR2 (germline): SGHTA, FQGNSA. The CDR3 consists of 12 residues. Here the CDR3 reads CASSLGADTQYF. In DNA, the CDR3 is TGTGCCAGCAGCTTGGGCGCAGATACGCAGTATTTT. Complete variable domain (other parts from reference TRBV7-2 and TRBJ2-3): GAGVSQSPSNKVTEKGKDVELRCDPISGHTALYWYRQSLGQGLEFLIYFQGNSAPDKSGLPSDRFSAERTGGSVSTLTIQRTQQEDSAVYLCASSLGADTQYFGPGTRLTVL.

About this clone itself: This specimen includes other DNA sequences encoding the same CDR3. The V and J genes are TRBV20-1 and TRBJ1-2; D is unresolved. Trimming pared 5 bases from V and 5 bases from J, leaving 9 bases between. The germline V gene encodes CDR1 DFQATT and CDR2 SNEGSKA (reference sequence). This CDR3 has 11 amino acids. CDR3 sequence reads: CSARTGYGYTF. CDR3 nucleotides: TGCAGTGCTCGGACGGGGTATGGCTACACCTTC.

V and J are TRBV5-8 and TRBJ1-1; D unclear. Germline V gives CDR1 SGHTS, CDR2 YDEGEE. With 1 base removed from V and 5 bases from J, the gap between germline ends came to 12 bases. The CDR3 is 14 amino acids. DNA for the CDR3: TGTGCCAGCAGCTTGACATCTTGGGGAACTGAAGCTTTCTTT. It is translated as CASSLTSWGTEAFF.

This clone was found a few times. This chain connects TRBV7-9 to TRBJ2-7; TRBD1 agrees at 8 bases. The CDR3 is 14 residues long. Looked up from germline, CDR1 is SEHNR and CDR2 is FQNEAQ (reference sequence). The ends lost 4 bases at V and 4 bases at J; junction bases unmatched: 6. CDR3 coding DNA: TGTGCCAGCAGCTCACCGGGACAGGAATACGAGCAGTACTTC. Protein sequence: CASSSPGQEYEQYF.

The chain has TRBV6-5 and TRBJ2-4, with D perhaps assigned TRBD1 or TRBD2 (6 bases each). Germline lookup yields CDR1 MNHEY and CDR2 SVGAGI. This CDR3 spans 14 amino acids. Trimming pared 0 bases from V and 5 bases from J, leaving 8 bases between. In DNA, the CDR3 is TGTGCCAGCAGTTACTCGGGGGGCCAAAACATTCAGTACTTC. Translating gives CASSYSGGQNIQYF.

V gene TRBV7-2 combines with J gene TRBJ2-3; 9 bases are a match to TRBD2. The CDR3 has 15 amino acids. From germline, CDR1 is SGHTA and CDR2 FQGNSA. The junction had 3 bases not matched to a gene; V was cut back by 5 bases and J by 0 bases. The CDR3 is CASSMGLASTDTQYF. DNA of the CDR3: TGTGCCAGCAGCATGGGACTAGCTAGCACAGATACGCAGTATTTT. The full variable domain, rest sourced from reference TRBV7-2 and TRBJ2-3, is GAGVSQSPSNKVTEKGKDVELRCDPISGHTALYWYRQSLGQGLEFLIYFQGNSAPDKSGLPSDRFSAERTGGSVSTLTIQRTQQEDSAVYLCASSMGLASTDTQYFGPGTRLTVL.

The V gene is TRBV27, the J gene TRBJ2-7; 7 nucleotides line up with TRBD2. Germline assignment: CDR1 MNHEY and CDR2 SMNVEV (reference sequence). The length of the CDR3 is 15 residues. J lost 2 bases, V lost 4 bases, and 8 bases had no gene match. Here the CDR3 reads CASSWGAGRTYEQYF. The CDR3 DNA reads TGTGCCAGCAGTTGGGGAGCGGGGAGGACCTACGAGCAGTACTTC.

V is TRBV9 and J is TRBJ1-1, with 8 nucleotides matching TRBD1. The CDR3 runs 14 residues. V gave up 0 bases and J gave up 4 bases; unmatched junction bases: 2. Germline CDR1 reads SGDLS; CDR2 reads YYNGEE. CDR3 loop: CASSVVQGATEAFF. As DNA, the CDR3 is TGTGCCAGCAGCGTAGTTCAGGGGGCCACTGAAGCTTTCTTT. Variable domain in full (rest from reference TRBV9 and TRBJ1-1): DSGVTQTPKHLITATGQRVTLRCSPRSGDLSVYWYQQSLDQGLQFLIQYYNGEERAKGNILERFSAQQFPDLHSELNLSSLELGDSALYFCASSVVQGATEAFFGQGTRLTVV.

This chain links TRBV2 with TRBJ2-3; D is ambiguous. With 2 bases removed from V and 0 bases from J, the gap between germline ends came to 9 bases. Germline CDR1 reads SNHLY; CDR2 reads FYNNEI. The CDR3 consists of 15 residues. CDR3 in amino acids: CASSEWAASTDTQYF. The CDR3 DNA is TGTGCCAGCAGTGAATGGGCAGCTAGCACAGATACGCAGTATTTT. Complete variable domain (other parts from reference TRBV2 and TRBJ2-3): EPEVTQTPSHQVTQMGQEVILRCVPISNHLYFYWYRQILGQKVEFLVSFYNNEISEKSEIFDDQFSVERPDGSNFTLKIRSTKLEDSAMYFCASSEWAASTDTQYFGPGTRLTVL.

This chain joins TRBV6-6 and TRBJ2-7, with D maybe TRBD2 (6 bases). The CDR3 runs 13 residues. V lost 4 bases to trimming and J lost 2 bases, with 9 bases between them. The germline CDR1 and CDR2 sequences are MNHNY and SVGAGI (reference sequence). CDR3 sequence (DNA): TGTGCCAGCAGTTTGGGGGGAACCTACGAGCAGTACTTC. The encoded protein is CASSLGGTYEQYF.

Only one count was recorded for this clone. The rearrangement links TRBV4-3 to TRBJ1-5; D is unresolved. V shed 1 base and J shed 3 bases, with 4 bases lying between them. Germline V gives CDR1 LGHNA, CDR2 YSLEER. The length of the CDR3 is 13 residues. The CDR3 spells CASSQGYNQPQHF. The CDR3 coding sequence is TGCGCCAGCAGCCAAGGGTACAATCAGCCCCAGCATTTT.

The chain combines TRBV11-2 with TRBJ2-4; no reliable D call. The CDR3 consists of 12 residues. The germline gives CDR1 SGHAT, CDR2 FQNNGV. V was pared by 1 base and J by 5 bases, with 3 bases between. CDR3 residues: CASSLGENIQYF. The CDR3 DNA reads TGTGCCAGCAGCTTAGGGGAAAACATTCAGTACTTC.

As DNA, the CDR3 is TGTGCCAGTAGTAACTACAGGGGATCTGGAAACACCATATATTTT. Amino acid sequence: CASSNYRGSGNTIYF. This chain joins TRBV19 and TRBJ1-3; 7 bases line up with TRBD1. Germline V gene sequence: CDR1 LNHDA, CDR2 SQIVND (reference sequence). After removal of 4 bases from V and 1 base from J, the junction contained 4 bases not matched to a gene. CDR3 length: 15 residues.

V and J are TRBV15 and TRBJ2-5, with TRBD2 matching over 10 bases. Looked up from germline, CDR1 is LNHNV and CDR2 is YYDKDF (reference sequence). This CDR3 contains 17 residues. Trimming cost V 3 bases and J 2 bases; bases outside gene matches: 9. The CDR3 region has the DNA TGTGCCACCAGCAGGAGGGGAATAGCGGGAGGACAAGAGACCCAGTACTTC. Encoded protein: CATSRRGIAGGQETQYF.